This T cell receptor beta chain was retrieved from a study of T-cell reconstitution after alpha-beta-depleted transplantation in children. Study-level points and caveats: Two months or so post-transplant, alpha-beta T cells reportedly derived from several hundred expanded graft clones. Newly produced T cells mostly accounted for T-cell counts and diversity one year post-transplant. Recipient T cells and thymic progenitors that survived were the source of the high TCRbeta diversity seen at day 60 in some patients.

This sample's TCRbeta library carried unique molecular identifier barcodes. TCRdb redid the calling of the PCR reads with MiXCR, one entry per CDR3 protein. The sample records about 110,000 distinct CDR3 sequences, 5% to 7% being singletons. This clonotype was observed at least ten times. Its antigen is as yet unknown. This TCR came from a male patient aged 2 to 10 who had a stem cell transplant for acute lymphoblastic leukemia, so the T cells may come from the graft donor. The starting material was PBMCs, mostly from graft donor cells, obtained 360 days after TCRalphabeta/CD19-depleted stem cell transplant.

The CDR3 DNA reads as TGTGCCAGCAGCTCTCCACTAGCGGGAAGCTCTGGGGCCAACGTCCTGACTTTC. It specifies CASSSPLAGSSGANVLTF. The chain has TRBV11-2 and TRBJ2-6; the match to TRBD2 covers 10 bases. Germline CDR1 SGHAT, CDR2 FQNNGV. The CDR3 is 18 amino acids. V trimming: 4 bases; J trimming: 0 bases; junction bases outside the gene matches: 6.